The present TCR beta chain was sequenced within a study of CD8 T cells in Susac syndrome. Reverse transcription of 0.5 to 1 ug RNA was performed with random hexamers. TCRdb re-called the immunoSEQ multiplex PCR reads with MiXCR, one entry per CDR3 protein. The sample has approximately 230,000 distinct CDR3 sequences, around 93% seen once. Germline-derived CDR1 and CDR2 are DFQATT and SNEGSKA (reference sequence). This CDR3 region has 16 residues. V trimming: 3 bases; J trimming: 1 base; junction bases outside the gene matches: 8. This clonotype was obtained from a human donor with multiple sclerosis. The source material was CD4+ T cells from PBMCs. This chain links TRBV20-1 with TRBJ2-4; 8 positions match TRBD1. CDR3 bases: TGCAGTGCTAGGGATTCGACAGGGGATGCCAAAAACATTCAGTACTTC. Amino acids: CSARDSTGDAKNIQYF.